The clone carrying this T cell receptor (beta chain) was detected only a few times. Its antigen is unknown. MiXCR, run by TCRdb on the 5' RACE reads, gives a single entry per CDR3 protein. This sample has roughly 1.6 million distinct CDR3 sequences, with around a third found just once. All donors comprised healthy Caucasians. This record comes from a study of identical twins. General observations from the study: Beta clonotypes that were abundant in cord blood contained fewer insertions, a pattern absent from memory repertoires.

Germline assignment: CDR1 ENHRY and CDR2 SYGVKD. The length of the CDR3 is 14 residues. With 6 bases removed from V and 1 base from J, the gap between germline ends came to 12 bases. The chain combines TRBV10-3 with TRBJ2-5; unclear D gene. The TCR sequence derives from a newborn girl in good health. Sequencing was carried out using cord blood. This CDR3 reads CAIRNLGLQETQYF. CDR3 bases: TGTGCCATCAGGAACCTGGGTCTCCAAGAGACCCAGTACTTC.